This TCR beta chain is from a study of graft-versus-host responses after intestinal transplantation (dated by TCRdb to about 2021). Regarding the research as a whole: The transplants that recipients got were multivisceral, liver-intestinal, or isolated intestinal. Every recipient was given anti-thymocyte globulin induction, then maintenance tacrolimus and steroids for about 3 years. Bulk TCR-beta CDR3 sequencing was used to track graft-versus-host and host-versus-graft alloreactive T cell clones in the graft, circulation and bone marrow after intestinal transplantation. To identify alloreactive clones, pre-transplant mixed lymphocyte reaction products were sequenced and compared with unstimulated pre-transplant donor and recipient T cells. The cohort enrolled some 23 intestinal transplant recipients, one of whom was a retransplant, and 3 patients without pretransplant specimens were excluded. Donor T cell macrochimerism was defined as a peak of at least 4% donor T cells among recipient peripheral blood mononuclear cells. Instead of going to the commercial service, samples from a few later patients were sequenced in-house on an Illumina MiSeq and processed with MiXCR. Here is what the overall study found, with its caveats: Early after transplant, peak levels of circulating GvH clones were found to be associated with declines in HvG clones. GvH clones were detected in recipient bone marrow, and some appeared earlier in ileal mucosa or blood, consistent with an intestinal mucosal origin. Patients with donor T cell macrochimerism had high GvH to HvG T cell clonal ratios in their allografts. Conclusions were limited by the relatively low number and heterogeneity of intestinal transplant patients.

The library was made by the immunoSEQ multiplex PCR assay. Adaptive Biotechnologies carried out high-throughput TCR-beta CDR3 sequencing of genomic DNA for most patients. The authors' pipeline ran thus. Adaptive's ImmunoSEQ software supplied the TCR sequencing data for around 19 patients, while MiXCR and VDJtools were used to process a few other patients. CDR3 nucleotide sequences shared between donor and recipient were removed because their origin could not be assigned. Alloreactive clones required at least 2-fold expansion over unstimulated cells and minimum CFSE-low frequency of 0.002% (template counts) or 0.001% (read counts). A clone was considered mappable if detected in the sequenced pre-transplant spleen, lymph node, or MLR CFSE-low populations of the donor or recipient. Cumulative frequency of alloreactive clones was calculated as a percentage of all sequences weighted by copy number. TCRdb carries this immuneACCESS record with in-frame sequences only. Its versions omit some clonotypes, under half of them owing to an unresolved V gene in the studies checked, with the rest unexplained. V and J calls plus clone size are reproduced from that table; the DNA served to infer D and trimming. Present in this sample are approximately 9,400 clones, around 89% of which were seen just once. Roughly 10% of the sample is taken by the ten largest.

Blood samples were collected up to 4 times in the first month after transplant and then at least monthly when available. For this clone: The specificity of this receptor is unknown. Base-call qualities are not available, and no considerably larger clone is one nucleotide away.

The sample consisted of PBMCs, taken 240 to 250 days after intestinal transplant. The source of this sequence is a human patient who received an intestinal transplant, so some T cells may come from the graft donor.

The CDR3 in this case is CASSFGGFLNEQFF. The nucleotide sequence is given as TGTGCCAGCAGCTTCGGGGGGTTTTTGAATGAGCAGTTCTTC. Recombination linked TRBV7-9 to TRBJ2-1; TRBD2 fits 7 bases in the junction. The germline V gene (reference sequence) yields SEHNR for CDR1 and FQNEAQ for CDR2. Trimming removed 3 bases from V and 7 bases from J; the gene matches leave 6 bases unexplained. The CDR3 sequence holds 14 residues, the cysteine and phenylalanine included. The retained sequence is limited to the CDR3, 42 bases, with the frame set at the first base.